This TCR beta chain was observed in a study of blood T cell repertoires in COVID-19. For the study at large: Material from acute and convalescent COVID-19 was sourced from the United States, Italy and Spain. PBMCs, B-cell-depleted T cells, or T cells provided the cDNA or gDNA that made up the material.

The CDR3 contains 16 residues. Germline V CDR1 and CDR2: LNHDA, SQIVND (reference sequence). V was pared by 5 bases and J by 1 base, with 17 bases between. Per the original methods: Estimation of nucleated cell counts relied on the amplification of reference gene primers. Measured with immunoSEQ multiplex PCR; TCRdb has only the in-frame clones, and not every one. V and J calls and clone size come straight from that table; D and trimming were deduced from the DNA. The sample holds approximately 180,000 clones, 75% to 90% seen once. The clonotype comes from a human donor with active or convalescent COVID-19. The donor label of this sample is uncertain. The source material was peripheral blood. V is TRBV19 and J is TRBJ2-5, with D tentatively TRBD1 (5 bases). The DNA of the CDR3 is TGTGCCAGTAGTCTTCGAGAAACAGGCTTCCAAGAGACCCAGTACTTC. Amino acids: CASSLRETGFQETQYF.